This record looks at one T cell receptor (beta chain) sequence and its context. The repertoire was sequenced with immunoSEQ multiplex PCR; TCRdb's copy has only in-frame clones and lacks some. Of 290,000 or so clones detected, 75% to 95% appear once; the ten largest clones hold 1% to 1.3%. The sample originates from a study of blood T cell repertoires in COVID-19. V lost 5 bases, J lost 9 bases, and 16 bases lay in between. The CDR3 sequence is 13 residues long. Germline loops: CDR1 LGHNA, CDR2 YSLEER. The gene calls are TRBV4-3 and TRBJ1-2; tentative D call: TRBD1 (5 bases). The sequenced material came from PBMCs or T cells enriched from blood (not recorded which). This clonotype was obtained from a woman aged 25 to 39 who had recovered from COVID-19. The DNA for the CDR3 is TGCGCCAGCAGCGCGCCGGGACTAGAAAGCTACACCTTC. This gives the protein CASSAPGLESYTF.